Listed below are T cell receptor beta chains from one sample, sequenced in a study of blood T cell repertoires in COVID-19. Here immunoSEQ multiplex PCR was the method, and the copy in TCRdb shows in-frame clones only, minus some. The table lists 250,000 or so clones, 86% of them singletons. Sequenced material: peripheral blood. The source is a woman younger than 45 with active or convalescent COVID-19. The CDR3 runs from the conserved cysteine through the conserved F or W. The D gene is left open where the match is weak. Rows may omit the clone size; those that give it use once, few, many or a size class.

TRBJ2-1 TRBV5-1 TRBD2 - CASSLGASGGLSSYNEQFF TGCGCCAGCAGCTTGGGTGCTAGCGGGGGCCTTAGCTCCTACAATGAGCAGTTCTTC
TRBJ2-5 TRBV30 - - CAWSPRETQYF TGTGCCTGGAGCCCTAGGGAGACCCAGTACTTC
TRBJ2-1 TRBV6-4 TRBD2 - CASSPAGGGSHNEQFF TGTGCCAGCAGCCCAGCGGGGGGCGGTAGCCACAATGAGCAGTTCTTC
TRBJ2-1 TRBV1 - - CTSSPLLAGANNEQFF TGCACCAGCAGCCCCTTACTAGCGGGGGCCAACAATGAGCAGTTCTTC
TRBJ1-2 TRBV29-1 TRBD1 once CSAPGTGVSDYGYTF TGCAGCGCCCCCGGGACAGGGGTCTCTGACTATGGCTACACCTTC
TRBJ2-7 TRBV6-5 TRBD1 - CANREQGASSYEQYF TGTGCCAATAGAGAACAGGGGGCGTCATCCTACGAGCAGTACTTC
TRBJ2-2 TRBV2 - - CASSTGLDRAGELFF TGTGCCAGCAGTACGGGACTAGACAGGGCCGGGGAGCTGTTTTTT
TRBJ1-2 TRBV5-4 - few CASSFAAWKTGEDGYTF TGTGCCAGCAGCTTCGCCGCTTGGAAAACGGGAGAGGATGGCTACACCTTC
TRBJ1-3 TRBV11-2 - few CASSPRRGGAQGNTIYF TGTGCCAGCAGCCCCCGACGTGGGGGGGCGCAGGGAAACACCATATATTTT
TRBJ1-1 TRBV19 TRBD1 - CASTISRGRTEAFF TGTGCCAGTACTATTTCCAGGGGGCGAACTGAAGCTTTCTTT
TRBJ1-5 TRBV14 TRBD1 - CASSPRDSLYQPQHF TGTGCCAGCAGCCCTCGGGACAGCCTTTATCAGCCCCAGCATTTT
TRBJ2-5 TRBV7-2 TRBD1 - CASSFRTGSETQYF TGTGCCAGCAGCTTTCGGACAGGTTCAGAGACCCAGTACTTC